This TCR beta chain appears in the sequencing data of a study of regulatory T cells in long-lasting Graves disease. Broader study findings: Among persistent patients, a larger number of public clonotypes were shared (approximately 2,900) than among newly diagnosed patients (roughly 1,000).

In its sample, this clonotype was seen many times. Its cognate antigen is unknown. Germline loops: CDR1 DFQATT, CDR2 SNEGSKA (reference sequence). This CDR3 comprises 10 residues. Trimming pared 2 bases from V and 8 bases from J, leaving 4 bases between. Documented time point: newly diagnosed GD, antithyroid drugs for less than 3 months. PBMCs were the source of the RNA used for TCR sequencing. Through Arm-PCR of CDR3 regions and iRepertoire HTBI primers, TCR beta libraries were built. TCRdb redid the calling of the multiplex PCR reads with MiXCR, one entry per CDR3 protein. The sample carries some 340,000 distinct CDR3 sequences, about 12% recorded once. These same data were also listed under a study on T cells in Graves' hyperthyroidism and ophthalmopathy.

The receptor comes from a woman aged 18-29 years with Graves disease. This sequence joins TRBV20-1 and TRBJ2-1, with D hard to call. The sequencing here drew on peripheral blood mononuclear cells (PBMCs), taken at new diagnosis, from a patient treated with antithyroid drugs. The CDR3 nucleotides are TGCAGTGCTAGAAACGATGAGCAGTTCTTC. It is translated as CSARNDEQFF.